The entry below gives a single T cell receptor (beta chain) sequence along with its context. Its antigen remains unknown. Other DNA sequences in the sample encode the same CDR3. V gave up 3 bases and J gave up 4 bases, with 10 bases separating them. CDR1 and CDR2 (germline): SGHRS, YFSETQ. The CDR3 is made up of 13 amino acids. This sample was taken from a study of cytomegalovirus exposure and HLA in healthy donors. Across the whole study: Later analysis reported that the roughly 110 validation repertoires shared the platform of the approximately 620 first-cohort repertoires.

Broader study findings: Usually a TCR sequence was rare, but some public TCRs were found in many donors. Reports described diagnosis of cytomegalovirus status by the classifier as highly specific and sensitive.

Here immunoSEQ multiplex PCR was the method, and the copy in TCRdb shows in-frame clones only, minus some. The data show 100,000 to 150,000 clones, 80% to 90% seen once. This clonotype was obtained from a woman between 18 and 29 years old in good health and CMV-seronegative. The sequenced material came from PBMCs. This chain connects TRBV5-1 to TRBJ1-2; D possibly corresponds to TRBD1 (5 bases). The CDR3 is CASSSGGGYGYTF. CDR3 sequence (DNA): TGCGCCAGCAGCTCCGGGGGTGGCTATGGCTACACCTTC.